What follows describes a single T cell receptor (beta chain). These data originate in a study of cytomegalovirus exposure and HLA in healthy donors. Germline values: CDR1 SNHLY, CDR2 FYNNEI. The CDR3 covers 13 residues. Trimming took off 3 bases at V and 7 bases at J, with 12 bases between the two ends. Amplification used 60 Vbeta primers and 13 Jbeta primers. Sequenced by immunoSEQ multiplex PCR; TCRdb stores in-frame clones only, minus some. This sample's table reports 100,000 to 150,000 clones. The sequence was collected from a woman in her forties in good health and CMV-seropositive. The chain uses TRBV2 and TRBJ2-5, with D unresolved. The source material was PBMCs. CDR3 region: CASSEMSIGTQYF. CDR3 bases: TGTGCCAGCAGTGAGATGAGTATTGGGACCCAGTACTTC.